This T cell receptor (beta chain) was sequenced in a study of T cells in Graves' hyperthyroidism and ophthalmopathy (dated by TCRdb to between 2018 and 2021). Study-wide context: Peripheral blood was collected at initial diagnosis, before any treatment. Thyroid tissue and blood T-cell repertoires from about six Graves' hyperthyroidism patients were also compared in the study. Once sampling was done, hyperthyroidism patients were given methimazole at a starting dose of 30 mg daily, whereas ophthalmopathy patients were given high-dose intravenous methylprednisolone. Prospective prediction of ophthalmopathy was tested in an independent validation cohort of approximately 18 hyperthyroidism patients and 17 patients who later progressed to ophthalmopathy. To identify distinguishing TCR V-J signatures, a discovery cohort of roughly 100 patients was used, comprising 40 to 45 with Graves' ophthalmopathy and approximately 58 with stable Graves' hyperthyroidism. The 100 discovery patients were divided at random into training and test sets in a 7:3 ratio. TCR Vbeta CDR3 sequencing of around 130 peripheral blood samples (43 ophthalmopathy, 70 to 85 hyperthyroidism and roughly 17 progressor patients) is reported in the paper.

Amplification of TCR beta CDR3 regions was carried out from RNA transcripts. For the first round of RT-PCR on the TCR CDR3, the HTBI primer set was used together with the Qiagen OneStep RT-PCR kit. A second multiplex PCR round built the libraries, followed by size selection and purification. Sequencing of the libraries was done on an Illumina HiSeq2000 using paired-end 100 bp reads. The authors' pipeline ran thus. SOAPnuke was used to process the raw data, throwing out any read that contained adapters or uncalled bases, had a mean Phred below 15, or lacked an exact constant-primer or identifier match. COPE v1.2.5 was used to merge high-quality paired reads, and clonotypes were defined as unique nucleotide sequences. MiTCR v1.1 was used to align the clonotypes against IMGT TRBV, TRBD and TRBJ reference segments. The analysis was restricted to V-J combinations with a frequency above 0.0001, which together covered approximately 99% of the repertoires. A TCS score was defined as the ratio of F50 (clonal expansion) to E x V (chaos), with BLOSUM62-based TCRdist applied between CDR3 peptides within each V-J. Welch's t-statistics and random forest reduced fewer than 550 V-J features to under 15, which were used in a naive Bayes classifier (R e1071). TCRdb trimmed the raw reads at Q25, called clones with MiXCR and kept productive beta chains. Identical CDR3 proteins give one entry, which carries the most common genes and DNA. The V and J calls and clone size come from TCRdb's table, not from the authors' own analysis. For this sample the table gives around 450,000 distinct CDR3 sequences, of which approximately 14% were detected only once. Of the sample, about 5% falls within the top ten clones.

From the cysteine up to the phenylalanine, the CDR3 has a length of 18 residues. Just the 54-base CDR3 DNA is kept, in frame starting at base 1. Based on the germline V gene, the CDR1 and CDR2 sequences are MNHEY and SVGEGT. This clonotype was counted between two and nine times. This receptor's antigen is unknown. Base quality data are lacking; no much larger clone is found one base away. Results and caveats for the whole study, not just this receptor: Most expanded thyroid clonotypes (frequency above 0.001) were also found in blood, which suggests that blood repertoires may mirror thyroid immune responses. In validation, progression to ophthalmopathy was predicted by the model with about 70% sensitivity and roughly 72% specificity, a median of approximately 6.5 months before onset. Sample size was not statistically predetermined, and investigators were not blinded to group allocation. A model built on a 13 V-J signature distinguished ophthalmopathy from stable hyperthyroidism, reaching roughly 88% sensitivity and under 84% specificity in cross-validation and 80%/75% in testing.

A patient counted as having stable Graves' hyperthyroidism if no progression to ophthalmopathy occurred over 18 months of follow-up. Hyperthyroidism patients were newly diagnosed, had a disease duration of under 2 months, and were aged 18 to 65 years. Patients with uncontrolled infections, other autoimmune diseases, pregnancy or lactation were excluded. Diagnoses were based on clinical symptoms, serum thyroxine and TRAb, thyroid ultrasound and orbital computed tomography. PBMCs were separated from 8 to 10 ml of fresh peripheral blood using Ficoll-Paque density gradient centrifugation. Trizol reagent was used to extract total RNA, and RNA quality was then checked on an Agilent 2100 Bioanalyzer.

The material sequenced was blood. The sequence was collected from a woman between 18 and 30 years old with Graves' hyperthyroidism. Rearrangement joined TRBV6-2 or TRBV6-3 to TRBJ2-1; a tentative D match to TRBD2 spans 6 bases. The J call may not be correct, given that the DNA end is closer to TRBJ2-7. In nucleotide form, the sequence is TGTGCCAGCACCCCGAAGACTAGTTCGCCTGGGAGTTACAATGAGCAGTACTTC. This is translated as CASTPKTSSPGSYNEQYF.